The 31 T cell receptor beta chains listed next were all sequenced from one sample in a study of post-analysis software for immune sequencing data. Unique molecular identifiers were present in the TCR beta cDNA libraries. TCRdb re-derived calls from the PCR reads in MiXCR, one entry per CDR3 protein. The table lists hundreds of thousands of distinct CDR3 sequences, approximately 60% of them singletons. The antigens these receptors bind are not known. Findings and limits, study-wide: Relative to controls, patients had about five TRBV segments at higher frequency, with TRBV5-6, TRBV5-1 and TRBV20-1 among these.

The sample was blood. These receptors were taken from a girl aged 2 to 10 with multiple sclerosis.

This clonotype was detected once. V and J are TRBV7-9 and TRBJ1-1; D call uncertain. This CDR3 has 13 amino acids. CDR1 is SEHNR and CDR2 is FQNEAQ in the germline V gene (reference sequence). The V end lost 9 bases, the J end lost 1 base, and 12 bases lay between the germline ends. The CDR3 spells CASRPTENTEAFF. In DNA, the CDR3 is TGTGCCAGTCGACCGACGGAGAACACTGAAGCTTTCTTT.

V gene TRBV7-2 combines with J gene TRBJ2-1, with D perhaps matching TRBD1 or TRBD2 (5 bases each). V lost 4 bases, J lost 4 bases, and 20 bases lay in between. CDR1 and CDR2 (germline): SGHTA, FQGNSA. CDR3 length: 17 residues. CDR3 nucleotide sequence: TGTGCCAGCAGCTCAAACTCCCTCGGGGCGGGTTACAATGAGCAGTTCTTC. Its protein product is CASSSNSLGAGYNEQFF.

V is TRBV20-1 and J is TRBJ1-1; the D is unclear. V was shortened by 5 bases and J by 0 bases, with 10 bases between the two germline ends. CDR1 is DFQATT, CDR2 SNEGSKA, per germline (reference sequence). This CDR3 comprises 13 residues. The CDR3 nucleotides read TGCAGTGCTCCAGCCGGATTGAACACTGAAGCTTTCTTT. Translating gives CSAPAGLNTEAFF.

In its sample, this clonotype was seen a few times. CDR3 DNA sequence: TGTGCCAGCAGCCAGCAGCCTTGGGGGGGGGAGGCCCTGGATGAGCAGTACTTC. The encoded protein is CASSQQPWGGEALDEQYF. The chain couples TRBV12-3 or TRBV12-4 to TRBJ2-5, with 7 bases identical to TRBD2. This CDR3 comprises 18 residues. V lost 6 bases to trimming and J lost 11 bases; unmatched junction nucleotides: 27.

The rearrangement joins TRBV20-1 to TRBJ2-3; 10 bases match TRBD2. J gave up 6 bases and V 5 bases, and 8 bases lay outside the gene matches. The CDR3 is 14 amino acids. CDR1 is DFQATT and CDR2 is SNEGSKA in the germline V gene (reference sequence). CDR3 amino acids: CSAAPSGGGDTQYF. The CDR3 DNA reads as TGCAGTGCTGCACCGAGCGGGGGGGGCGATACGCAGTATTTT.

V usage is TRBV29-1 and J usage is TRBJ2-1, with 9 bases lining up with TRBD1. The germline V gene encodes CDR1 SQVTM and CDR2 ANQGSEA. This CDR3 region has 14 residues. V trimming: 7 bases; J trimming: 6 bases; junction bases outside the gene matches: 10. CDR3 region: CSATGQGNSNEQFF. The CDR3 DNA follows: TGCAGCGCTACCGGACAGGGGAACAGCAATGAGCAGTTCTTC.

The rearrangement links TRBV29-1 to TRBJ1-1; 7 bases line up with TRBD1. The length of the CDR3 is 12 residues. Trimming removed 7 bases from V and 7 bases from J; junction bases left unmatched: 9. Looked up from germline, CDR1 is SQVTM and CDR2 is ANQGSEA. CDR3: CSARSGGLEAFF. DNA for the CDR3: TGCAGCGCCCGGTCAGGGGGTCTTGAAGCTTTCTTT.

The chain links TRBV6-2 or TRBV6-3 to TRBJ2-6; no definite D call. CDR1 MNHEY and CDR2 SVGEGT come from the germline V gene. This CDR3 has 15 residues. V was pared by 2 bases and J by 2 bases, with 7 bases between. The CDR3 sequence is CASSYGGAGANVLTF. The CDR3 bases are TGTGCCAGCAGTTACGGTGGGGCTGGGGCCAACGTCCTGACTTTC.

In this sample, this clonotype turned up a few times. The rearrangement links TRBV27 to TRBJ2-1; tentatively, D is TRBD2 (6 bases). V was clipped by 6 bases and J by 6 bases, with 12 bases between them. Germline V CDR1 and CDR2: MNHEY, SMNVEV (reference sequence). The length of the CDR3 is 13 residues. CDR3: CASRLAGSNEQFF. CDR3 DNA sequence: TGTGCCAGCAGGTTGGCCGGGAGCAATGAGCAGTTCTTC.

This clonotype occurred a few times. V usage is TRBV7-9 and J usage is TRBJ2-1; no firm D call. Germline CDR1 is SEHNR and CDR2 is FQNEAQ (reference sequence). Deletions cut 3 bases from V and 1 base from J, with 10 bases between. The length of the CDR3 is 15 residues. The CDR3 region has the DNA TGTGCCAGCAGCTTTGGGCAGGATTCCTACAATGAGCAGTTCTTC. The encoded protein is CASSFGQDSYNEQFF.

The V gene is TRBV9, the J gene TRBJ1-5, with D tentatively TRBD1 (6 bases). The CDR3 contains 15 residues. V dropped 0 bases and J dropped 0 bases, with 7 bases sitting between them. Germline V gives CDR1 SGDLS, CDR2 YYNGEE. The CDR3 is CASSVAGDSNQPQHF. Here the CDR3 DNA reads TGTGCCAGCAGCGTAGCAGGGGATAGCAATCAGCCCCAGCATTTT.

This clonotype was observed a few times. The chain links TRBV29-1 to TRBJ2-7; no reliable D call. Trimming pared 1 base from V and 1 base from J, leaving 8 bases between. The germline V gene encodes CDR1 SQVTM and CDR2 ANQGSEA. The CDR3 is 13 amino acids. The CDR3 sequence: CSVEVAGSYEQYF. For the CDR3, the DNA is TGCAGCGTTGAAGTAGCAGGATCCTACGAGCAGTACTTC.

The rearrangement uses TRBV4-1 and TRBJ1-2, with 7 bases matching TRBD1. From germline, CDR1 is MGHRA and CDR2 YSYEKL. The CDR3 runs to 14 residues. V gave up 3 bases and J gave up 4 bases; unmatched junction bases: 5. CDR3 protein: CASSQTGTAYGYTF. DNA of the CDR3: TGCGCCAGCAGCCAGACCGGGACAGCCTATGGCTACACCTTC.

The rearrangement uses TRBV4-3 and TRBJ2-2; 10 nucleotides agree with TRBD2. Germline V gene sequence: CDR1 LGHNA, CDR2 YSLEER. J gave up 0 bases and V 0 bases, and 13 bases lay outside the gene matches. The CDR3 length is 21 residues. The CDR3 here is CASSQEGWRLAGRANTGELFF. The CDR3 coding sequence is TGCGCCAGCAGCCAAGAGGGCTGGAGACTAGCGGGTCGCGCGAACACCGGGGAGCTGTTTTTT.

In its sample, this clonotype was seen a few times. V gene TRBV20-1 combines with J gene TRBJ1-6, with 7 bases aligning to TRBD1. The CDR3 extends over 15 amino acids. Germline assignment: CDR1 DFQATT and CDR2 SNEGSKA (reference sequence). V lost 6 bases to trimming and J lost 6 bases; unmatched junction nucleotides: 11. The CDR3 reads CSARGGQMGNSPLHF. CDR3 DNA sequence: TGCAGTGCCCGAGGGGGACAGATGGGTAATTCACCCCTCCACTTT.

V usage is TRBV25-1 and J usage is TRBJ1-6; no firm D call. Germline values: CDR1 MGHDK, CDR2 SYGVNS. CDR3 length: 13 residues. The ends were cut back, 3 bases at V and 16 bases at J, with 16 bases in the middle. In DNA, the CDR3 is TGTGCCAGCAGTGATCGGGCCAGATCGAGACTCCACTTT. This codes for CASSDRARSRLHF.

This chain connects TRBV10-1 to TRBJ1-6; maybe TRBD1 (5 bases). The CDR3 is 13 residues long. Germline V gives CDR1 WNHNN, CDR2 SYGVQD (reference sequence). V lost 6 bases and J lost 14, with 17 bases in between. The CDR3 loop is CASSSGLQGTLHF. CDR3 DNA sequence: TGCGCCAGCAGCAGTGGGCTTCAGGGTACCCTCCACTTT.

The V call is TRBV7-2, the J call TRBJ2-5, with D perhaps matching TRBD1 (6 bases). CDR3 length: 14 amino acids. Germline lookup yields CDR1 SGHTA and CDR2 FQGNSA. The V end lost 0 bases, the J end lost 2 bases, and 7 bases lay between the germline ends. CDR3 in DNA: TGTGCCAGCAGCTTAGCGGGACATCAAGAGACCCAGTACTTC. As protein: CASSLAGHQETQYF.

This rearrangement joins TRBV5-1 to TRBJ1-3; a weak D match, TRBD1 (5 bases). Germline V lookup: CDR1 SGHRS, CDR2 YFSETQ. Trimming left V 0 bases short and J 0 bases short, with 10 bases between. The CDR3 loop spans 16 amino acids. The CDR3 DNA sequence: TGCGCCAGCAGCTTGGAAGGGGCCGACTCTGGAAACACCATATATTTT. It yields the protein CASSLEGADSGNTIYF.

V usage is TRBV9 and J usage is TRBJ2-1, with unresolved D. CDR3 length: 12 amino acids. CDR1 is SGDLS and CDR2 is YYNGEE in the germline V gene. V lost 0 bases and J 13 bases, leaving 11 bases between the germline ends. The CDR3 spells CASSVDGGPQFF. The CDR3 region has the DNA TGTGCCAGCAGCGTAGACGGCGGCCCCCAGTTCTTC. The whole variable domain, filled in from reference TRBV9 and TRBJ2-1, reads DSGVTQTPKHLITATGQRVTLRCSPRSGDLSVYWYQQSLDQGLQFLIQYYNGEERAKGNILERFSAQQFPDLHSELNLSSLELGDSALYFCASSVDGGPQFFGPGTRLTVL.

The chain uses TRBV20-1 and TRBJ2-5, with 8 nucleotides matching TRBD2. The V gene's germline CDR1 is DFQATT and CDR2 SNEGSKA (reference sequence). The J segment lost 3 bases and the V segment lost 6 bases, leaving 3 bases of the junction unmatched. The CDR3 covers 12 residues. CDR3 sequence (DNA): TGCAGTGCCCCAGCGGGAGAAGAGACCCAGTACTTC. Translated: CSAPAGEETQYF.

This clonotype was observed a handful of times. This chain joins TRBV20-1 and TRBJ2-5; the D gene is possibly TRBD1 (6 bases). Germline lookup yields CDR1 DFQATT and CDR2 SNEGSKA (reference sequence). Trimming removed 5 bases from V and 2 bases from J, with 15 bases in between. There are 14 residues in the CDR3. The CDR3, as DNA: TGCAGTGCTCGGACAGCGCCGATACAAGAGACCCAGTACTTC. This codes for CSARTAPIQETQYF.

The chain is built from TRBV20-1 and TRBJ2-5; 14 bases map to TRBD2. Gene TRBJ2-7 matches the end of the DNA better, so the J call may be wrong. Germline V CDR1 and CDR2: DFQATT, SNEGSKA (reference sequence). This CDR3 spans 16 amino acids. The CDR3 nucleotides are TGCAGTGCTAGACCCGGGACTAGCGGGAGTCTCGACGAGCAGTACTTC. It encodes CSARPGTSGSLDEQYF.

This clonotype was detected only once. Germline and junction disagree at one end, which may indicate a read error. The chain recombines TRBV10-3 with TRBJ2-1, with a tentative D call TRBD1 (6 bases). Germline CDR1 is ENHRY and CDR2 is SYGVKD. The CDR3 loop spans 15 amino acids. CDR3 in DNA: TGTGCCGTCAGGACGAGCAGGGGCGGTTCCAATGAGCAGTTCTTC. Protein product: CAVRTSRGGSNEQFF.

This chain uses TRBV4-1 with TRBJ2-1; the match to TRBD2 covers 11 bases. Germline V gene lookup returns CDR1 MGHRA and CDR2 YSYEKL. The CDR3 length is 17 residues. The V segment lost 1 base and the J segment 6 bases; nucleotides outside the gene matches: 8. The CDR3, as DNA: TGCGCCAGCAGCCAAGCACTAGCGGGAGAGTCTATCAATGAGCAGTTCTTC. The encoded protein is CASSQALAGESINEQFF.

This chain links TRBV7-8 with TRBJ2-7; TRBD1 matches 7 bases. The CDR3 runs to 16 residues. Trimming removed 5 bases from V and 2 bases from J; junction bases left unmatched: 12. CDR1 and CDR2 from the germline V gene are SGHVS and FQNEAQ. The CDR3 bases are TGTGCCAGCAGCATTTTAGGGGGCCTTAGTCCCTACGAGCAGTACTTC. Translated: CASSILGGLSPYEQYF.

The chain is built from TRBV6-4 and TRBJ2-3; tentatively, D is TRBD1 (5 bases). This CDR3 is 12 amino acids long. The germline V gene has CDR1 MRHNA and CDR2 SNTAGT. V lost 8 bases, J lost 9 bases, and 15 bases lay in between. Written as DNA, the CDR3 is TGTGCCAGCCTAAGGCAGGACAACACGCAGTATTTT. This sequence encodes CASLRQDNTQYF.

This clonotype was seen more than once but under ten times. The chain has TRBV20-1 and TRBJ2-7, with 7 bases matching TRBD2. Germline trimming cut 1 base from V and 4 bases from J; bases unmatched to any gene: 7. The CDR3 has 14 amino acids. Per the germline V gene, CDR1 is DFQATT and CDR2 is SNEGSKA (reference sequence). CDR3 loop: CSARGGAGEYEQYF. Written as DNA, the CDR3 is TGCAGTGCTAGAGGAGGGGCGGGAGAATACGAGCAGTACTTC.

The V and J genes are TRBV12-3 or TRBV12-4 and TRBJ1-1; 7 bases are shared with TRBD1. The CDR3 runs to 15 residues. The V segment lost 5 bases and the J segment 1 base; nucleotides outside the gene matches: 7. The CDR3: CASSPRTGANTEAFF. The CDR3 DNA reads TGTGCCAGCAGTCCTCGGACAGGAGCGAACACTGAAGCTTTCTTT.

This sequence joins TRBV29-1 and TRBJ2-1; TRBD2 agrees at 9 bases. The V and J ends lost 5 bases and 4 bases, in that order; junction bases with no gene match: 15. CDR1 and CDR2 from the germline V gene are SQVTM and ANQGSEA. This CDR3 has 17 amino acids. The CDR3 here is CSVLMGAAGGSYNEQFF. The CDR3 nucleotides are TGCAGCGTTCTGATGGGGGCCGCGGGAGGGTCTTACAATGAGCAGTTCTTC.

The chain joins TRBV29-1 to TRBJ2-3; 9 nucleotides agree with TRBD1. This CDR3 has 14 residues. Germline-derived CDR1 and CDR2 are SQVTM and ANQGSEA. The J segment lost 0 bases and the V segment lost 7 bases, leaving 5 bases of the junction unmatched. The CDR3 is CSAGTGLSTDTQYF. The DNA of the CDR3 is TGCAGCGCCGGGACAGGGCTTAGCACAGATACGCAGTATTTT.